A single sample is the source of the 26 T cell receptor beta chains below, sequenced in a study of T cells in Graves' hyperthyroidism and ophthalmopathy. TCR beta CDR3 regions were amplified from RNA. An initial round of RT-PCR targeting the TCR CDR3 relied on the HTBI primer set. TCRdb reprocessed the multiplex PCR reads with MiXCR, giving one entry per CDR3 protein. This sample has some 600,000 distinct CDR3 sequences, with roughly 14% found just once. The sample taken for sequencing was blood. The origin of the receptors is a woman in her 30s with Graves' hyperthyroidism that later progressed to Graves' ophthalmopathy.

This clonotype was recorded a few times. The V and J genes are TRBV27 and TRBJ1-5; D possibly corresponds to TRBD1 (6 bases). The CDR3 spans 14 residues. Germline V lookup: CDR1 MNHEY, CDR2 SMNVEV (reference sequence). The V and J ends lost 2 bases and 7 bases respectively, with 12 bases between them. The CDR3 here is CASSLRGQEQPQHF. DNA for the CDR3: TGTGCCAGCAGTTTACGGGGGCAGGAACAGCCCCAGCATTTT.

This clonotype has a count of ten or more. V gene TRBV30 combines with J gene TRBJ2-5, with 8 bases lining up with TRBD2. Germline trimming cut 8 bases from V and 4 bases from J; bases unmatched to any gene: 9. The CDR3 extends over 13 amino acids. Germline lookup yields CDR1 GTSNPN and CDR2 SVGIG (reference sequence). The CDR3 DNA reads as TGTGCCGGGGGGGCGGGGGGAGCAGAGACCCAGTACTTC. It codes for CAGGAGGAETQYF.

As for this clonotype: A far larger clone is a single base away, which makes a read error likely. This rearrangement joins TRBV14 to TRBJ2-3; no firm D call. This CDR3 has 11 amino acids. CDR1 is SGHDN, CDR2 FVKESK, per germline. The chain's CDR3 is CASGQSDTQYF. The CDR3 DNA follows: TGTGCCAGCGGCCAATCCGATACGCAGTATTTT.

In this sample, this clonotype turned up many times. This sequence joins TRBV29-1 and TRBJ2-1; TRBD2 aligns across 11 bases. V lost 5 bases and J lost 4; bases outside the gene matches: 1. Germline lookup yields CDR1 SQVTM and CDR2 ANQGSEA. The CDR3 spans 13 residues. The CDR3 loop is CSVRLAGYNEQFF. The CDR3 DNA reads TGCAGCGTTAGACTAGCGGGATACAATGAGCAGTTCTTC.

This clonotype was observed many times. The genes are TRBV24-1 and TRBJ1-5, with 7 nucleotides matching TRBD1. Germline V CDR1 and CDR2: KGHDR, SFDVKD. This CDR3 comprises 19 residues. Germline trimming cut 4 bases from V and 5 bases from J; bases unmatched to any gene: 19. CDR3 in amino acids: CATSDATGTVRWDDQPQHF. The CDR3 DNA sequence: TGTGCCACCAGTGACGCTACCGGGACAGTACGTTGGGACGATCAGCCCCAGCATTTT.

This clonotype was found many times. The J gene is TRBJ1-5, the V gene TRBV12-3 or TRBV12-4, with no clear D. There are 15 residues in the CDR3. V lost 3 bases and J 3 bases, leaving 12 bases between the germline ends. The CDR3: CASSLRDANNQPQHF. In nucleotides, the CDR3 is TGTGCCAGCAGTTTGAGAGATGCGAACAATCAGCCCCAGCATTTT.

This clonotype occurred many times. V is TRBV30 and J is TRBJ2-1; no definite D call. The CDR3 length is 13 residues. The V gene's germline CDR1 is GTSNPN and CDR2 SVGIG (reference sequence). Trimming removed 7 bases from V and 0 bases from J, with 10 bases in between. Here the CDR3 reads CASQPDSYNEQFF. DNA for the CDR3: TGTGCCTCCCAGCCCGACTCCTACAATGAGCAGTTCTTC.

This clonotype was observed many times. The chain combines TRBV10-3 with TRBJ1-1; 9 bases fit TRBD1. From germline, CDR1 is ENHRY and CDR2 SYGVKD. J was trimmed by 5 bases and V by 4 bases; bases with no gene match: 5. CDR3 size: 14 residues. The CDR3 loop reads CAISGDREKTEAFF. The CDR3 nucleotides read TGTGCCATCAGTGGGGACAGGGAAAAAACTGAAGCTTTCTTT.

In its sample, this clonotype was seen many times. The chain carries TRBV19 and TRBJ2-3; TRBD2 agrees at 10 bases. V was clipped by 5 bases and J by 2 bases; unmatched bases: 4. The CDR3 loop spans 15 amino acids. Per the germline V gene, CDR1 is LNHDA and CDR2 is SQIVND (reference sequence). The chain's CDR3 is CASSLAGEPTDTQYF. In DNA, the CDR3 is TGTGCCAGTAGTCTAGCGGGGGAACCCACAGATACGCAGTATTTT.

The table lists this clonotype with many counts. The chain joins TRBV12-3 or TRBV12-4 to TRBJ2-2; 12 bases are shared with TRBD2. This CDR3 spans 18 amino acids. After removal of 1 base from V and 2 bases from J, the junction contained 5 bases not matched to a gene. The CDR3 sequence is CASSLVGTSGPNTGELFF. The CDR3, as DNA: TGTGCCAGCAGTTTAGTCGGGACTAGCGGGCCTAACACCGGGGAGCTGTTTTTT.

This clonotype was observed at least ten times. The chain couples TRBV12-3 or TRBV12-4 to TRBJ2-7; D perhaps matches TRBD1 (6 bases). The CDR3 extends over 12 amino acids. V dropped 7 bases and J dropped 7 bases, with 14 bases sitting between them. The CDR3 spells CASNLGGWEQYF. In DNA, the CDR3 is TGTGCCAGCAACTTAGGGGGTTGGGAGCAGTACTTC.

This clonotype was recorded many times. CDR3 residues: CASSQDRFGYTF. CDR3 bases: TGTGCCAGCAGCCAAGATCGATTTGGCTACACCTTC. This chain joins TRBV3-1 and TRBJ1-2; no firm D call. The CDR3 length is 12 residues. V dropped 0 bases and J dropped 7 bases, with 6 bases sitting between them. CDR1 and CDR2 (germline): LGHDT, YNNKEL (reference sequence).

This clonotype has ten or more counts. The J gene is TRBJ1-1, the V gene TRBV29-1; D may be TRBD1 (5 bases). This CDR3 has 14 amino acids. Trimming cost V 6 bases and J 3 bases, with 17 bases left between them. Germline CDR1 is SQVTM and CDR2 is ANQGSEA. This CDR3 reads CSVEGPPDYTEAFF. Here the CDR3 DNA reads TGCAGCGTCGAGGGACCACCAGACTACACTGAAGCTTTCTTT.

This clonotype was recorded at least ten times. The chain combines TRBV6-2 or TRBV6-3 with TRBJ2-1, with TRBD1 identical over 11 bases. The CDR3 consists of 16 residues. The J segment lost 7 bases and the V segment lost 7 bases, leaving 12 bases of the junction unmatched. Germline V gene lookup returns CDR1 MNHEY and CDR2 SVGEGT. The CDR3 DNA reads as TGTGCCAGCACCCAAACCGGGACAGGGGGGGGGAATGAGCAGTTCTTC. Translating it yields CASTQTGTGGGNEQFF.

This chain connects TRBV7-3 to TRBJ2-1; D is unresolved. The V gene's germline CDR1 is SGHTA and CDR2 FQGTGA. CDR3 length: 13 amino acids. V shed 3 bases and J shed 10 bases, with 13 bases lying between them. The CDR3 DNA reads TGTGCCAGCAGCTTGGACCCAGACACCGAGCAGTTCTTC. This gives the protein CASSLDPDTEQFF.

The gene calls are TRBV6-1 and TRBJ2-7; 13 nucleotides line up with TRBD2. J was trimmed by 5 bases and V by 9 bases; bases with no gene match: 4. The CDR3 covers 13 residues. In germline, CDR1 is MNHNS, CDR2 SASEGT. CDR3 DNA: TGTGCCAGTACTAGCGGGAGGGCCGACGAGCAGTACTTC. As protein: CASTSGRADEQYF.

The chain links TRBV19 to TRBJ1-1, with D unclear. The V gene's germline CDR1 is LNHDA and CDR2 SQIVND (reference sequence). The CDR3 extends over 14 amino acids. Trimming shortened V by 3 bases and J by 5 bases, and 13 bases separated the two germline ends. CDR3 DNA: TGTGCCAGTAGTATCACCCAACTAGATACTGAAGCTTTCTTT. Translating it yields CASSITQLDTEAFF.

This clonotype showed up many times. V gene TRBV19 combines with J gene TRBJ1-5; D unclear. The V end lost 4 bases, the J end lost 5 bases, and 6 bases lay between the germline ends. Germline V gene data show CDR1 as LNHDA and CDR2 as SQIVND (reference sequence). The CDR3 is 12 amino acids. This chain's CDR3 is CASSTPHQPQHF. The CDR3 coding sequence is TGTGCCAGTAGTACCCCACATCAGCCCCAGCATTTT.

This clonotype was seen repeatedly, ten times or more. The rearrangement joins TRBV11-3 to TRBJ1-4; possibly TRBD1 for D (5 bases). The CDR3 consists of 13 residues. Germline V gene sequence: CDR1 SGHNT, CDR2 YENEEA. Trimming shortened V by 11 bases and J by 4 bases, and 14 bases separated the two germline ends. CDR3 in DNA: TGTGCCGGCCCGGGACGGTGTAATGAAAAACTGTTTTTT. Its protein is CAGPGRCNEKLFF.

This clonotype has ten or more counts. This chain's CDR3 is CASSVTGTGSYEQYF. The CDR3 nucleotides are TGTGCCAGCAGTGTCACCGGGACAGGGTCCTACGAGCAGTACTTC. V and J are TRBV27 and TRBJ2-7, with 9 bases aligning to TRBD1. The CDR3 totals 15 residues. Trimming cost V 5 bases and J 1 base; bases outside gene matches: 6. Germline assignment: CDR1 MNHEY and CDR2 SMNVEV (reference sequence).

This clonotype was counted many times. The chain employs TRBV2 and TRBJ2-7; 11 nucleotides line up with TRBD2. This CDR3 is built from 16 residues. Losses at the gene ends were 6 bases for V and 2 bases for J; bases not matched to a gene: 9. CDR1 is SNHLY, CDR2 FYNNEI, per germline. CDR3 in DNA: TGTGCCAGCAGCCCCGGGACTAGCGGCTATGCCTACGAGCAGTACTTC. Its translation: CASSPGTSGYAYEQYF.

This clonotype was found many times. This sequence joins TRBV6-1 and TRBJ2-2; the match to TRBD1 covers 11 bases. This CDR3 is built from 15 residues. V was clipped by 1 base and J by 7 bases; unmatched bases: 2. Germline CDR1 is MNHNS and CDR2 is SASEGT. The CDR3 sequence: CASSEGTGGYGELFF. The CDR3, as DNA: TGTGCCAGCAGTGAAGGGACAGGGGGCTACGGGGAGCTGTTTTTT.

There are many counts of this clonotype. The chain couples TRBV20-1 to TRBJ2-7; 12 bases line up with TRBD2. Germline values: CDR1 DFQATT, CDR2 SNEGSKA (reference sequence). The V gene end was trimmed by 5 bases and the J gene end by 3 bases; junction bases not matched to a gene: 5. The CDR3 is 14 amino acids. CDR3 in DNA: TGCAGTGCTCAAGGACTAGCGGGACTCTACGAGCAGTACTTC. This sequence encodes CSAQGLAGLYEQYF.

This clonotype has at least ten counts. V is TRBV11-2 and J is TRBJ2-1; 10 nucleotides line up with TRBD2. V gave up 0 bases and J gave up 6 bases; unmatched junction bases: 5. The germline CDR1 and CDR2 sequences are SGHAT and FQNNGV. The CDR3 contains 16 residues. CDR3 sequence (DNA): TGTGCCAGCAGCTTAGATCGGGCTAGCGGGAGCAATGAGCAGTTCTTC. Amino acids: CASSLDRASGSNEQFF.

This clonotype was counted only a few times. CDR3 in amino acids: CASLLADANTGELFF. In DNA form, the CDR3 reads TGTGCCAGTTTACTGGCGGACGCGAACACCGGGGAGCTGTTTTTT. The genes are TRBV7-9 and TRBJ2-2, with no clear D. Germline CDR1 is SEHNR and CDR2 is FQNEAQ (reference sequence). The CDR3 loop spans 15 amino acids. V was shortened by 9 bases and J by 0 bases, with 14 bases between the two germline ends. Full variable domain (remainder filled in from reference TRBV7-9 and TRBJ2-2): DTGVSQNPRHKITKRGQNVTFRCDPISEHNRLYWYRQTLGQGPEFLTYFQNEAQLEKSRLLSDRFSAERPKGSFSTLEIQRTEQGDSAMYLCASLLADANTGELFFGEGSRLTVL.

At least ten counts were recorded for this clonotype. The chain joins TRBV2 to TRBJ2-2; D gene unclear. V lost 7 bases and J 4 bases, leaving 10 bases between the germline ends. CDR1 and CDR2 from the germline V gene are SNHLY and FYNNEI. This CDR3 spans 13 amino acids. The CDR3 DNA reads TGTGCCAGCAAGGATTCGCGCACCGGGGAGCTGTTTTTT. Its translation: CASKDSRTGELFF.